A single sample gave rise to the 5 T cell receptor beta chains below, sequenced in a study of breast tumors, draining lymph nodes, adjacent tissues. Samples came from axillary lymph nodes draining the breast cancer. One entry per CDR3 protein, called by TCRdb with MiXCR from the multiplex PCR reads. The table has approximately 170,000 distinct CDR3 sequences, roughly a third seen once; the top ten hold around 4%. Input material: axillary lymph node tissue. These receptors originate from a female donor with breast cancer. Some clones in this sample may be carry-over from other donors' samples.

Many counts were recorded for this clonotype. The genes are TRBV2 and TRBJ1-5; D unresolved. Trimming cost V 3 bases and J 6 bases, with 15 bases left between them. Germline assignment: CDR1 SNHLY and CDR2 FYNNEI. The CDR3 is made up of 15 amino acids. CDR3: CASSDGRRVGQPQHF. The CDR3 DNA follows: TGTGCCAGCAGTGACGGTAGGCGCGTCGGTCAGCCCCAGCATTTT. Combining the CDR3 with reference TRBV2 and TRBJ1-5 gives the whole variable domain EPEVTQTPSHQVTQMGQEVILRCVPISNHLYFYWYRQILGQKVEFLVSFYNNEISEKSEIFDDQFSVERPDGSNFTLKIRSTKLEDSAMYFCASSDGRRVGQPQHFGDGTRLSIL.

This clonotype has at least ten counts. This chain links TRBV7-2 with TRBJ2-4; a possible D gene is TRBD1 (6 bases). The germline V gene has CDR1 SGHTA and CDR2 FQGNSA. The CDR3 has 17 residues. V shed 1 base and J shed 6 bases, with 19 bases lying between them. CDR3 loop: CASSLGLSGGEGNIQYF. Written as DNA, the CDR3 is TGTGCCAGCAGCTTAGGCCTCAGTGGGGGCGAGGGAAACATTCAGTACTTC.

The table lists this clonotype with a few counts. The chain's CDR3 is CASRRGKGTGNEQYF. DNA for the CDR3: TGTGCCAGCCGAAGGGGGAAAGGGACGGGAAATGAGCAGTATTTT. The chain links TRBV19 to TRBJ2-3; tentatively, D is TRBD1 (6 bases). The germline V and J ends were trimmed by 9 bases and 11 bases, with 27 bases remaining between them. Germline CDR1 is LNHDA and CDR2 is SQIVND (reference sequence). The CDR3 is made up of 15 amino acids.

The V and J genes are TRBV25-1 and TRBJ1-4; 7 bases map to TRBD1. V lost 1 base and J lost 7; bases outside the gene matches: 3. Germline V lookup: CDR1 MGHDK, CDR2 SYGVNS. The length of the CDR3 is 14 residues. CDR3 nucleotides: TGTGCCAGCAGTGAATTAGGGGGCGGTGAAAAACTGTTTTTT. This codes for CASSELGGGEKLFF.

The rearrangement links TRBV9 to TRBJ2-2; D gene ambiguous. The CDR3 is 12 amino acids. Trimming removed 2 bases from V and 7 bases from J, with 6 bases in between. Germline V gives CDR1 SGDLS, CDR2 YYNGEE. CDR3: CASSVSVGELFF. CDR3 in DNA: TGTGCCAGCAGCGTGTCTGTCGGGGAGCTGTTTTTT.